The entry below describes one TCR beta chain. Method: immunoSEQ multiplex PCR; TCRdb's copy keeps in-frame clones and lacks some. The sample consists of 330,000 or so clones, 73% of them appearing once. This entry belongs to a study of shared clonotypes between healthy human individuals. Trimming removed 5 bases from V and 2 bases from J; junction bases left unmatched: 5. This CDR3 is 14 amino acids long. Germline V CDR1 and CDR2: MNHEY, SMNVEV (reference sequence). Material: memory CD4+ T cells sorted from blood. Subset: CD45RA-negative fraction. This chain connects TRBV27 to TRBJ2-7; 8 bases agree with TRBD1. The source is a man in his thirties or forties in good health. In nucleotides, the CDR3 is TGTGCCAGCAGTCTCCGGGACAGGACCTACGAGCAGTACTTC. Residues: CASSLRDRTYEQYF.